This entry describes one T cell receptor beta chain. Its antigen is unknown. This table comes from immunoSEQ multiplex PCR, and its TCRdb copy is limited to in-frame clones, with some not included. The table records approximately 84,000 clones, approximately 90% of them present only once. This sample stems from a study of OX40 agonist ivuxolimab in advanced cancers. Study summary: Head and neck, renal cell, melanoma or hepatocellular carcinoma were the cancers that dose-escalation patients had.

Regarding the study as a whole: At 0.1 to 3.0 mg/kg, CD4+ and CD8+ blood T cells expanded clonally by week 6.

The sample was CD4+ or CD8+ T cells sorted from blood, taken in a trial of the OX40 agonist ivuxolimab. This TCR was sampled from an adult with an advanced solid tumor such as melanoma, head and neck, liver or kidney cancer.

The CDR3 reads CAWDRNMNTEAFF. DNA of the CDR3: TGTGCCTGGGACAGAAATATGAACACTGAAGCTTTCTTT. V and J are TRBV30 and TRBJ1-1, with TRBD1 as a possible D gene (5 bases). The ends were cut back, 5 bases at V and 0 bases at J, with 10 bases in the middle. CDR3 length: 13 amino acids. The germline gives CDR1 GTSNPN, CDR2 SVGIG (reference sequence).